The clone carrying this T cell receptor beta chain occurred a few times. Antigen specificity is unknown. The gene names here belong to mouse. The CDR3 extends 4 residues past the end of the read, so its final part is completed from the germline J gene. Sequencing relied on a cDNA template that was reverse transcribed from extracted RNA. Clones were sequenced by immunoSEQ multiplex PCR, and TCRdb holds only the in-frame ones, with some missing. The table lists around 110,000 clones, no singletons, with around a fifth in the top ten. The CDR3 sequence is 12 residues long. CDR1 NSHNY and CDR2 SYGAGN come from the germline V gene. This entry belongs to a study of CD8+ T cells in alopecia areata. Study in general: Skin was taken from approximately 6-13-month-old C3H/HeJ graft donors that had spontaneous alopecia and grafted onto roughly 6-11-week-old female C3H/HeJ mice.

Whole-study findings and limits: Between patients, shared TCR sequences were less clear than in mice. This was possibly due in part to HLA diversity in the patient population. Tissue-resident alphabeta T cells belonging to normal skin likewise get sequenced within scalp specimens. An increase in clonality over normal scalp was evident in lesional scalp, especially alopecia totalis/universalis.

The clonotype comes from a C3H/HeJ mouse with alopecia areata. Strain MHC haplotype: H2-k. Material: lesional skin. V is TRBV13-1 and J is TRBJ1-4; 7 bases match TRBD1. CDR3: CASSGQGERLFF. Incomplete CDR3 DNA: TGTGCCAGCAGTGGACAGGGCGAA.